The T cell receptor beta chain described here comes from a study of radiation and T cells in renal cell carcinoma. Here immunoSEQ multiplex PCR was the method, and the copy in TCRdb shows in-frame clones only, minus some. This sample has 100,000 to 150,000 clones, with about four fifths found just once. This sample's time point: baseline pretreatment blood. Documented treatment: 15 Gy SBRT to primary tumor, nephrectomy 4 weeks later. This clonotype was sampled from a woman aged 55-70 years with renal cell carcinoma. The material sequenced was blood, taken from a patient whose treatment included radiotherapy and nephrectomy.

CDR3 amino acids: CSVDTGGREQFF. CDR3 bases: TGCAGCGTGGATACAGGGGGCAGGGAGCAGTTCTTC. This sequence joins TRBV29-1 and TRBJ2-1; 9 bases line up with TRBD1. Germline CDR1 and CDR2: SQVTM and ANQGSEA. The CDR3 runs to 12 residues. The trim removed 6 bases at V and 10 bases at J, leaving 7 bases unmatched.